This TCR beta chain was identified during a study of cytomegalovirus exposure and HLA in healthy donors. The study, taken as a whole, reports: A later analysis found that most CMV-associated TCR beta chains appeared HLA-restricted. Data from an earlier analysis indicated that most TCR beta V segments were productive either about 87% or about 30% of the time. Most subjects' HLA-A and HLA-B alleles were reportedly predicted from TCR beta sequences.

The study ran its PCR with 60 Vbeta and 13 Jbeta primers. Some clones are missing from TCRdb's copy, which holds only in-frame ones; the method was immunoSEQ multiplex PCR. The repertoire holds approximately 75,000 clones, with 65% to 80% as singletons. A remark on this clone: Its specificity is not known.

V lost 5 bases and J 8 bases, leaving 16 bases between the germline ends. Germline CDR1 is MNHNS and CDR2 is SASEGT. The CDR3 extends over 14 amino acids. What was sequenced was PBMCs. The chain employs TRBV6-1 and TRBJ2-1; tentatively, D is TRBD1 (6 bases). The receptor was derived from a man in his forties or fifties in good health and CMV-seropositive. CDR3 in DNA: TGTGCCAGCAGTAGCCACAGGGTCTTCGATGAGCAGTTCTTC. Its protein is CASSSHRVFDEQFF.